The next 28 T cell receptor beta chains were all read from a single sample in a study of shared clonotypes between healthy human individuals. Profiling relied on immunoSEQ multiplex PCR, and the TCRdb table lists in-frame clones only, not all of them. The top ten hold roughly 0.13% of the sample, which has some 2,400,000 clones, around 95% seen once. Specimen: naive CD4+ T cells sorted from blood. The subset is: CD45RA+ positively selected. The receptors shown here come from a man aged 18-30 years in good health.

This clone has just one count. The chain joins TRBV7-2 to TRBJ1-1; possible D gene TRBD1, 6 bases. The CDR3 spans 15 residues. Germline loops: CDR1 SGHTA, CDR2 FQGNSA. V was trimmed by 2 bases and J by 1 base, leaving 11 bases between them. This chain's CDR3 is CASSLRGQKNTEAFF. The DNA of the CDR3 is TGTGCCAGCAGCTTAAGGGGACAAAAGAACACTGAAGCTTTCTTT.

V is TRBV20-1 and J is TRBJ1-2; 7 nucleotides match TRBD1. Looked up from germline, CDR1 is DFQATT and CDR2 is SNEGSKA (reference sequence). The CDR3 totals 11 residues. The CDR3, as DNA: TGCAGGGCGACAGGGACCGGGGGCTACACCTTC. This encodes CRATGTGGYTF.

The V gene is TRBV10-3, the J gene TRBJ1-6; 9 nucleotides line up with TRBD1. The germline V gene encodes CDR1 ENHRY and CDR2 SYGVKD. The ends lost 6 bases at V and 10 bases at J; junction bases unmatched: 4. The CDR3 spans 13 residues. The DNA of the CDR3 is TGTGCCATCAGAGGGGACAGGGAATCACCCCTCCACTTT. Its protein is CAIRGDRESPLHF.

This CDR3 is CASSENSNQPQHF. The DNA of the CDR3 is TGTGCCAGCAGCGAGAATAGCAATCAGCCCCAGCATTTT. This chain uses TRBV5-4 with TRBJ1-5, with D unresolved. CDR1 SGHNT and CDR2 YYREEE come from the germline V gene (reference sequence). This CDR3 has 13 residues. Trimming removed 4 bases from V and 0 bases from J, with 5 bases in between.

The chain is built from TRBV19 and TRBJ2-1; 11 nucleotides align to TRBD1. The CDR3 consists of 14 residues. CDR1 LNHDA and CDR2 SQIVND come from the germline V gene (reference sequence). V shed 6 bases, J shed 6 bases, and the junction held 4 bases outside the gene matches. This CDR3 reads CASSLGTGGNEQFF. The CDR3 DNA reads as TGTGCCAGTAGCCTCGGGACAGGGGGCAATGAGCAGTTCTTC. The variable domain in full, with the rest retrieved from reference TRBV19 and TRBJ2-1, is DGGITQSPKYLFRKEGQNVTLSCEQNLNHDAMYWYRQDPGQGLRLIYYSQIVNDFQKGDIAEGYSVSREKKESFPLTVTSAQKNPTAFYLCASSLGTGGNEQFFGPGTRLTVL.

The gene calls are TRBV5-6 and TRBJ1-5; D possibly corresponds to TRBD1 (5 bases). Trimming left V 1 base short and J 5 bases short, with 13 bases between. In germline, CDR1 is SGHDT, CDR2 YYEEEE. CDR3 size: 15 residues. The DNA of the CDR3 is TGTGCCAGCAGCTTGCGGTGGCAGGGCGATCAGCCCCAGCATTTT. Translated, it gives CASSLRWQGDQPQHF.

This clone came up once. The chain is built from TRBV19 and TRBJ1-1; TRBD1 is a possible D gene (6 bases). Trimming removed 7 bases at V and 1 base at J, with 10 bases between. This CDR3 has 13 amino acids. Germline-derived CDR1 and CDR2 are LNHDA and SQIVND (reference sequence). DNA of the CDR3: TGTGCCAGTATAGGGGACAAGAACACTGAAGCTTTCTTT. Translation: CASIGDKNTEAFF.

The chain links TRBV6-6 to TRBJ1-2; D ambiguous. The ends were cut back, 6 bases at V and 1 base at J, with 15 bases in the middle. CDR1 and CDR2 from the germline V gene are MNHNY and SVGAGI (reference sequence). The CDR3 extends over 15 amino acids. The CDR3 DNA sequence: TGTGCCAGCAGCTCCGGGCCCCCTTTTAACTATGGCTACACCTTC. As protein: CASSSGPPFNYGYTF.

The chain combines TRBV6-1 with TRBJ2-3; D may be TRBD1 (7 bases). Per germline, CDR1 MNHNS and CDR2 SASEGT. Between the trimmed V and J ends, which lost 6 bases and 2 bases, there was a span of 12 bases. CDR3 size: 14 residues. CDR3 nucleotides: TGTGCCAGCAGGGAGGGGGCCCCCACAGATACGCAGTATTTT. Amino acid sequence: CASREGAPTDTQYF.

This chain's CDR3 is CASSGGLVWETQYF. The CDR3 region has the DNA TGTGCCAGCAGCGGGGGACTAGTCTGGGAGACCCAGTACTTC. The chain combines TRBV9 with TRBJ2-5; 8 bases agree with TRBD2. CDR1 SGDLS and CDR2 YYNGEE come from the germline V gene. With V trimmed by 3 bases and J by 5 bases, 6 bases remained unmatched. The CDR3 is 14 amino acids.

The chain couples TRBV4-2 to TRBJ1-2, with D perhaps matching TRBD1 (6 bases). CDR1 and CDR2 from the germline V gene are LGHNA and YNFKEQ. The CDR3 runs to 14 residues. V lost 1 base, J lost 0 bases, and 6 bases lay in between. The CDR3 protein is CASSQGQANYGYTF. The CDR3 DNA sequence: TGTGCCAGCAGCCAAGGACAGGCTAACTATGGCTACACCTTC.

This clone has only one observation. The rearrangement links TRBV2 to TRBJ2-5; TRBD2 matches 7 bases. Trimming took 9 bases from V and 5 from J; bases not matched to a gene: 9. The germline V gene encodes CDR1 SNHLY and CDR2 FYNNEI. The CDR3 is made up of 13 amino acids. The CDR3 region is CASTAGEWETQYF. The CDR3 DNA reads TGTGCCAGTACTGCGGGGGAGTGGGAGACCCAGTACTTC.

The V call is TRBV7-9, the J call TRBJ1-3; D is unresolved. The CDR3 extends over 16 amino acids. Per the germline V gene, CDR1 is SEHNR and CDR2 is FQNEAQ (reference sequence). Trimming took 5 bases from V and 3 from J, leaving 17 bases between them. In DNA form, the CDR3 reads TGTGCCAGCAGCACCCCAAGGGTTTTCGGTGGAAACACCATATATTTT. Its translation: CASSTPRVFGGNTIYF.

This chain connects TRBV10-3 to TRBJ1-1; 11 bases map to TRBD1. Trimming removed 4 bases from V and 5 bases from J; junction bases left unmatched: 6. The CDR3 totals 15 residues. Looked up from germline, CDR1 is ENHRY and CDR2 is SYGVKD. CDR3 residues: CAISGRGQGETEAFF. The CDR3 region has the DNA TGTGCCATCAGTGGTCGGGGACAGGGGGAAACTGAAGCTTTCTTT.

On this clone itself: The junction differs from germline at one of its ends, possibly a read error. The rearrangement links TRBV7-7 to TRBJ2-5, with D perhaps matching TRBD2 (6 bases). The CDR3 length is 15 residues. Germline V lookup: CDR1 SSHAT, CDR2 FNYEAQ (reference sequence). CDR3 residues: CASSPAGGPRETQYF. Written as DNA, the CDR3 is TGTGCTAGCAGCCCGGCCGGGGGTCCGAGGGAGACCCAGTACTTC.

This chain uses TRBV30 with TRBJ2-7; D is possibly TRBD1 (5 bases). The CDR3 consists of 16 residues. In germline, CDR1 is GTSNPN, CDR2 SVGIG (reference sequence). Between the trimmed V and J ends, which lost 0 bases and 2 bases, there was a span of 17 bases. This CDR3 reads CAWSVRAGSMPYEQYF. The CDR3, as DNA: TGTGCCTGGAGTGTACGGGCAGGGTCGATGCCCTACGAGCAGTACTTC.

This clone was picked up a small number of times. This sample also contains other DNA sequences that code for the same CDR3. CDR3 protein: CASSFRYEQYF. CDR3 bases: TGTGCCAGCAGTTTTAGGTACGAGCAGTACTTC. The chain is built from TRBV28 and TRBJ2-7, with D uncertain. V lost 3 bases and J lost 4, with 4 bases in between. Germline CDR1 MDHEN, CDR2 SYDVKM. CDR3 length: 11 amino acids.

V is TRBV14 and J is TRBJ2-3; D unclear. This CDR3 comprises 13 residues. V was shortened by 1 base and J by 0 bases, with 2 bases between the two germline ends. The germline V gene encodes CDR1 SGHDN and CDR2 FVKESK. CDR3 nucleotide sequence: TGTGCCAGCAGCCAAGGTAGCACAGATACGCAGTATTTT. Amino acid sequence: CASSQGSTDTQYF.

CDR3 sequence: CASSLGQGLSGANVLTF. The DNA of the CDR3 is TGTGCCAGCAGCCTTGGACAGGGCCTCTCTGGGGCCAACGTCCTGACTTTC. V is TRBV28 and J is TRBJ2-6; 8 bases agree with TRBD1. V dropped 6 bases and J dropped 0; count of bases not matched to a gene: 7. The CDR3 totals 17 residues. Germline V lookup: CDR1 MDHEN, CDR2 SYDVKM. The full variable domain, completed using reference TRBV28 and TRBJ2-6, is DVKVTQSSRYLVKRTGEKVFLECVQDMDHENMFWYRQDPGLGLRLIYFSYDVKMKEKGDIPEGYSVSREKKERFSLILESASTNQTSMYLCASSLGQGLSGANVLTFGAGSRLTVL.

The chain uses TRBV7-2 and TRBJ2-2; D possibly corresponds to TRBD1 (6 bases). Germline CDR1 SGHTA, CDR2 FQGNSA. The CDR3 is made up of 14 amino acids. V lost 4 bases, J lost 4 bases, and 10 bases lay in between. CDR3 amino acids: CASSSRRGTGELFF. In DNA, the CDR3 is TGTGCCAGCAGCTCGCGCAGGGGCACCGGGGAGCTGTTTTTT.

The chain recombines TRBV28 with TRBJ2-3; perhaps TRBD2 as D (6 bases). V was cut by 10 bases and J by 4 bases, with 12 bases left in between. Germline-derived CDR1 and CDR2 are MDHEN and SYDVKM. There are 12 residues in the CDR3. For the CDR3, the DNA is TGTGCCAACGGGAGTCCGGCAGATACGCAGTATTTT. Translation gives CANGSPADTQYF.

This chain links TRBV20-1 with TRBJ2-1; perhaps TRBD1 as D (6 bases). V was cut by 5 bases and J by 9 bases, with 11 bases left in between. The CDR3 is 11 residues long. The germline gives CDR1 DFQATT, CDR2 SNEGSKA (reference sequence). The DNA for the CDR3 is TGCAGTGCTGGGGGCACAGTTGAGCAGTTCTTC. Translation gives CSAGGTVEQFF.

Notes on this clone: This same CDR3 is encoded by further DNA sequences in the sample. The chain uses TRBV5-1 and TRBJ1-5; TRBD1 matches 8 bases. There are 14 residues in the CDR3. With V trimmed by 2 bases and J by 5 bases, 3 bases remained unmatched. Germline loops: CDR1 SGHRS, CDR2 YFSETQ. DNA for the CDR3: TGCGCCAGCAGCTTACAGGGGGGCGATCAGCCCCAGCATTTT. Amino acid sequence: CASSLQGGDQPQHF.

The DNA for the CDR3 is TGTGCCAGCAGTTTCCTTCGCGGTACAAAGAACACCGGGGAGCTGTTTTTT. Translation gives CASSFLRGTKNTGELFF. J is TRBJ2-2 and V is TRBV28; D remains unclear. The CDR3 spans 17 residues. From germline, CDR1 is MDHEN and CDR2 SYDVKM. Trimming took 3 bases from V and 1 from J, leaving 15 bases between them.

The chain carries TRBV4-3 and TRBJ2-3; a possible D gene is TRBD2 (5 bases). The CDR3 is made up of 17 amino acids. In germline, CDR1 is LGHNA, CDR2 YSLEER. Deletions cut 0 bases from V and 7 bases from J, with 20 bases between. CDR3 nucleotides: TGCGCCAGCAGCCAAGATAAGGACCGGGGTCTCTCATATACGCAGTATTTT. This codes for CASSQDKDRGLSYTQYF.

This clone is a singleton in its sample. The chain carries TRBV18 and TRBJ2-7, with 8 bases lining up with TRBD1. The CDR3 runs 13 residues. The germline V gene has CDR1 KGHSH and CDR2 LQKENI. The ends lost 6 bases at V and 7 bases at J; junction bases unmatched: 8. The CDR3 DNA reads TGTGCCAGCTCCCAGGACAGGGTAGAAGAGCAGTACTTC. The encoded protein is CASSQDRVEEQYF.

The genes are TRBV5-1 and TRBJ1-5; maybe TRBD1 (5 bases). V lost 4 bases and J lost 0, with 11 bases in between. Germline V gives CDR1 SGHRS, CDR2 YFSETQ. The CDR3 sequence is 15 residues long. The CDR3 loop reads CASSLEDSSNQPQHF. The CDR3, as DNA: TGCGCCAGCAGCCTGGAAGACAGTAGCAATCAGCCCCAGCATTTT.

In its sample, this clone was seen once. The V gene is TRBV9, the J gene TRBJ1-1, with D maybe TRBD1 (6 bases). This CDR3 is built from 15 residues. V lost 0 bases to trimming and J lost 1 base, with 10 bases between them. Germline V gives CDR1 SGDLS, CDR2 YYNGEE. The CDR3 protein is CASSVVGAGNTEAFF. The CDR3 nucleotides read TGTGCCAGCAGCGTAGTGGGGGCGGGGAACACTGAAGCTTTCTTT.